This paragraph covers one TCR beta chain sequence. Its antigen is still unknown. The junction departs from the called germline gene at one end, perhaps through a read error. This record comes from a study of cytotoxic CD8 clonotypes in ibrutinib-treated CLL. Study as a whole: With a range of 6 to 36, the median treatment time before response samples were taken was under 15 months.

Clones were read by immunoSEQ multiplex PCR, and TCRdb kept only the in-frame ones, dropping some. Counted here are almost 250,000 clones, under 80% occurring once; the ten biggest clones make up 15% to 17%. General study findings and limits: Baseline values of clonality outstripped age-matched healthy donors and followed circulating CD8+ T-cell counts. Sustained-remission patients were sampled at different times than progressing patients were.

Germline lookup yields CDR1 MDHEN and CDR2 SYDVKM. CDR3 length: 14 amino acids. Source: PBMCs, taken after 24 months of ibrutinib treatment. The TCR comes from a human donor with chronic lymphocytic leukemia. The chain recombines TRBV28 with TRBJ1-1; D gene ambiguous. This CDR3 is CVSSFSQTNTEAFF. CDR3 nucleotide sequence: TGTGTCAGCAGTTTTTCGCAGACGAACACTGAAGCTTTCTTT.